A single sample is the source of the 21 T cell receptor beta chains below, sequenced in a study of technical replicates of blood from a few donors. Some clones are missing from TCRdb's copy, which holds only in-frame ones; the method was immunoSEQ multiplex PCR. The table lists about 75,000 clones, roughly 91% of them singletons. Sequenced material: T cells isolated from PBMCs. All receptors come from a human donor in good health. Some clones in this sample may be carry-over from other donors' samples.

The chain links TRBV18 to TRBJ2-7; no clear D. In germline, CDR1 is KGHSH, CDR2 LQKENI. Trimming removed 3 bases from V and 5 bases from J, with 23 bases in between. CDR3 length: 17 residues. In nucleotides, the CDR3 is TGTGCCAGCTCACCGTCTCACCCTAGAATTCCGCCCCACGAGCAGTACTTC. Translated, it gives CASSPSHPRIPPHEQYF.

The rearrangement uses TRBV28 and TRBJ2-7; 9 bases align to TRBD1. From germline, CDR1 is MDHEN and CDR2 SYDVKM. The J segment lost 3 bases and the V segment lost 6 bases, leaving 6 bases of the junction unmatched. The CDR3 sequence is 14 residues long. The CDR3 DNA reads as TGTGCCAGCAGCTCCGGGACAGGGTACTACGAGCAGTACTTC. Amino acids: CASSSGTGYYEQYF.

V gene TRBV5-1 combines with J gene TRBJ2-7; D unresolved. The germline gives CDR1 SGHRS, CDR2 YFSETQ. The germline V and J ends were trimmed by 0 bases and 0 bases, with 10 bases remaining between them. The CDR3 consists of 15 residues. CDR3 nucleotide sequence: TGCGCCAGCAGCTTGGTTCCGGGTCCCTCCTACGAGCAGTACTTC. Encoded protein: CASSLVPGPSYEQYF.

V gene TRBV7-3 combines with J gene TRBJ1-5; TRBD1 is a possible D gene (5 bases). The CDR3 totals 15 residues. Germline V gives CDR1 SGHTA, CDR2 FQGTGA. V was trimmed by 5 bases and J by 7 bases, leaving 18 bases between them. CDR3 amino acids: CASSPLQGRTQPQHF. The CDR3 nucleotides read TGTGCCAGCAGCCCCCTACAAGGGCGGACACAGCCCCAGCATTTT.

The rearrangement links TRBV14 to TRBJ2-1; 10 positions match TRBD1. The CDR3 sequence is 18 residues long. V trimming: 8 bases; J trimming: 1 base; junction bases outside the gene matches: 14. The germline gives CDR1 SGHDN, CDR2 FVKESK. The DNA for the CDR3 is TGTGCCAGCGAAGCGGAAAAACGGGACAGGGGTTCCTACAATGAGCAGTTCTTC. It yields the protein CASEAEKRDRGSYNEQFF.

This clone has only one observation. The V call is TRBV27, the J call TRBJ1-1, with 7 positions matching TRBD1. Germline trimming cut 5 bases from V and 0 bases from J; bases unmatched to any gene: 3. Germline CDR1 is MNHEY and CDR2 is SMNVEV (reference sequence). This CDR3 is 14 amino acids long. CDR3 DNA: TGTGCCAGCAGTCCGACAGGGATGAACACTGAAGCTTTCTTT. Translated, it gives CASSPTGMNTEAFF.

The V gene is TRBV4-2, the J gene TRBJ2-1; TRBD2 agrees at 12 bases. The CDR3 has 17 amino acids. J gave up 5 bases and V 6 bases, and 11 bases lay outside the gene matches. In germline, CDR1 is LGHNA, CDR2 YNFKEQ. CDR3 DNA: TGTGCCAGCAGACGGTCCCTAGCGGGAGGGCAAAACAATGAGCAGTTCTTC. Its protein is CASRRSLAGGQNNEQFF.

The genes are TRBV7-8 and TRBJ2-3, with D possibly being TRBD2 (5 bases). There are 13 residues in the CDR3. Trimming removed 5 bases at V and 4 bases at J, with 10 bases between. Per the germline V gene, CDR1 is SGHVS and CDR2 is FQNEAQ. CDR3 loop: CASSASRADTQYF. CDR3 coding DNA: TGTGCCAGCAGCGCATCGAGGGCAGATACGCAGTATTTT.

CDR3 coding DNA: TGCGCCAGCAGCTTGTCGGGGACACTCCAAGAGACCCAGTACTTC. This codes for CASSLSGTLQETQYF. The chain recombines TRBV5-1 with TRBJ2-5, with a weak D call TRBD1 (6 bases). The CDR3 has 15 amino acids. CDR1 is SGHRS and CDR2 is YFSETQ in the germline V gene. The ends were cut back, 1 base at V and 1 base at J, with 11 bases in the middle. The full variable domain, its missing parts supplied by reference TRBV5-1 and TRBJ2-5, is KAGVTQTPRYLIKTRGQQVTLSCSPISGHRSVSWYQQTPGQGLQFLFEYFSETQRNKGNFPGRFSGRQFSNSRSEMNVSTLELGDSALYLCASSLSGTLQETQYFGPGTRLLVL.

This chain connects TRBV12-2 to TRBJ1-5. TRBV12-2 is designated a pseudogene. The CDR3 covers 15 residues. The CDR3 region is CASRPLSYSNQPQHF. The CDR3 DNA is TGTGCAAGTCGCCCTCTTTCTTATAGCAATCAGCCCCAGCATTTT.

The chain recombines TRBV25-1 with TRBJ2-1; 9 nucleotides agree with TRBD2. The CDR3 sequence is 15 residues long. The V and J ends lost 2 bases and 6 bases, in that order; junction bases with no gene match: 5. Looked up from germline, CDR1 is MGHDK and CDR2 is SYGVNS. The CDR3 DNA sequence: TGTGCCAGCAGTGAACTAGCGGGGAGGTTCAATGAGCAGTTCTTC. Its protein is CASSELAGRFNEQFF.

The gene calls are TRBV7-8 and TRBJ2-5; a weak D match, TRBD1 (6 bases). Germline V lookup: CDR1 SGHVS, CDR2 FQNEAQ. Trimming shortened V by 6 bases and J by 4 bases, and 15 bases separated the two germline ends. CDR3 length: 14 residues. The CDR3 loop reads CASSLRQARETQYF. The DNA of the CDR3 is TGTGCCAGCAGTCTAAGACAGGCCCGAGAGACCCAGTACTTC.

This clone came up once. V gene TRBV6-5 combines with J gene TRBJ1-4, with D perhaps matching TRBD1 (6 bases). V lost 4 bases, J lost 3 bases, and 15 bases lay in between. CDR3 length: 16 residues. CDR1 and CDR2 (germline): MNHEY, SVGAGI. CDR3 DNA sequence: TGTGCCAGCAGTTCACAGGGTTCTGGGGCTAATGAAAAACTGTTTTTT. Translated, it gives CASSSQGSGANEKLFF.

The chain employs TRBV4-1 and TRBJ1-3, with D unclear. Germline lookup yields CDR1 MGHRA and CDR2 YSYEKL. The CDR3 contains 13 residues. The V gene lost 4 bases and the J gene lost 4 bases, with 8 bases spanning the gap. The CDR3 loop is CASSLKAGNTIYF. CDR3 sequence (DNA): TGCGCCAGCAGCCTTAAAGCCGGAAACACCATATATTTT.

The chain employs TRBV11-2 and TRBJ2-2; 7 bases map to TRBD1. The V gene's germline CDR1 is SGHAT and CDR2 FQNNGV. The CDR3 contains 15 residues. The V segment lost 5 bases and the J segment 6 bases; nucleotides outside the gene matches: 9. CDR3 nucleotide sequence: TGTGCCAGCAGCGCTGGGACAGCGAGTCCCGGGGAGCTGTTTTTT. This sequence encodes CASSAGTASPGELFF.

The chain links TRBV5-1 to TRBJ1-1; 9 positions match TRBD1. V dropped 1 base and J dropped 1; count of bases not matched to a gene: 11. This CDR3 comprises 18 residues. Germline CDR1 SGHRS, CDR2 YFSETQ. CDR3 DNA: TGCGCCAGCAGCTTGAGTCCAGGGACAGGGATTTGGAACACTGAAGCTTTCTTT. Its translation is CASSLSPGTGIWNTEAFF. Supplemented by reference TRBV5-1 and TRBJ1-1, the full variable domain reads KAGVTQTPRYLIKTRGQQVTLSCSPISGHRSVSWYQQTPGQGLQFLFEYFSETQRNKGNFPGRFSGRQFSNSRSEMNVSTLELGDSALYLCASSLSPGTGIWNTEAFFGQGTRLTVV.

V usage is TRBV6-4 and J usage is TRBJ2-1; TRBD2 is a possible D gene (5 bases). From germline, CDR1 is MRHNA and CDR2 SNTAGT. The CDR3 runs 12 residues. Trimming stripped 3 bases from V and 9 bases from J, with 9 bases between. In DNA form, the CDR3 reads TGTGCCAGCAGTGAAGGAGAGGGTGAGCAGTTCTTC. Translated: CASSEGEGEQFF.

The gene calls are TRBV10-1 and TRBJ2-7, with 10 bases fitting TRBD1. J gave up 5 bases and V 8 bases, and 6 bases lay outside the gene matches. Germline-derived CDR1 and CDR2 are WNHNN and SYGVQD (reference sequence). The CDR3 has 13 residues. In DNA, the CDR3 is TGCGCCAGCGGGGGGACAGGGGTACACGAGCAGTACTTC. Translated: CASGGTGVHEQYF.

The chain carries TRBV11-3 and TRBJ2-1; 9 bases map to TRBD1. Germline values: CDR1 SGHNT, CDR2 YENEEA. V lost 0 bases, J lost 2 bases, and 8 bases stayed unmatched. The CDR3 spans 18 residues. In DNA, the CDR3 is TGTGCCAGCAGCTTAGATGGTGGGACAGGGCGACCCTACAATGAGCAGTTCTTC. The encoded protein is CASSLDGGTGRPYNEQFF.

This clone was recorded only once. The genes are TRBV12-5 and TRBJ2-1; 8 bases fit TRBD2. CDR1 and CDR2 from the germline V gene are LGHNT and FRNRAP. The length of the CDR3 is 14 residues. After removal of 6 bases from V and 2 bases from J, the junction contained 3 bases not matched to a gene. The DNA for the CDR3 is TGTGCTAGTGGCGCGGGGGGCCCCTACAATGAGCAGTTCTTC. It encodes CASGAGGPYNEQFF.

The chain uses TRBV5-1 and TRBJ1-1; TRBD1 matches at 12 bases. Germline V gene lookup returns CDR1 SGHRS and CDR2 YFSETQ. V shed 4 bases, J shed 6 bases, and the junction held 7 bases outside the gene matches. The CDR3 spans 15 residues. The CDR3 bases are TGCGCCAGCAGCCCTTGGGACAGGGGGCGGGCTGAAGCTTTCTTT. This encodes CASSPWDRGRAEAFF.